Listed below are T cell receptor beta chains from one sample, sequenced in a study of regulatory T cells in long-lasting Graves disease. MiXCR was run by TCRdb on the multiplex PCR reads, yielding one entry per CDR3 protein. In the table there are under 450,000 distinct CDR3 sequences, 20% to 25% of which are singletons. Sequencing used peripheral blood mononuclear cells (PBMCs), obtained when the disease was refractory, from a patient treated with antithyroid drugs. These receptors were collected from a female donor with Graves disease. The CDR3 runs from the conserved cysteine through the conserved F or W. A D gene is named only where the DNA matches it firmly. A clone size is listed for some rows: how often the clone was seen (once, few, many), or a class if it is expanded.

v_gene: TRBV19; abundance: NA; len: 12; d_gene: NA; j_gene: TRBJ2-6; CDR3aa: CASHSGANVLTF; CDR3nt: TGTGCCAGCCACTCTGGGGCCAACGTCCTGACTTTC
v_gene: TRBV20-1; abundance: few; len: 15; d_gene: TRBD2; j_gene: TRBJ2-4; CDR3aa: CSEGGGDVAKNIQYF; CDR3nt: TGCAGTGAGGGTGGGGGGGACGTAGCCAAAAACATTCAGTACTTC
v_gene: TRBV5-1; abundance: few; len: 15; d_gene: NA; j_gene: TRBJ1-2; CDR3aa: CASSPGTRRGYGYTF; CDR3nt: TGCGCCAGCAGCCCTGGGACCCGACGGGGATATGGCTACACCTTC
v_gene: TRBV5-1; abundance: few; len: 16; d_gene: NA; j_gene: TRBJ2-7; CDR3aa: CASSSNPRGGGYEQYF; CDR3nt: TGCGCCAGCAGCTCCAATCCACGCGGGGGCGGCTACGAGCAGTACTTC
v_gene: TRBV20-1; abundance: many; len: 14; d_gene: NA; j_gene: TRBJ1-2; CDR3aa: CSARAQQTNYGYTF; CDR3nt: TGCAGTGCTAGAGCTCAACAGACTAACTATGGCTACACCTTC
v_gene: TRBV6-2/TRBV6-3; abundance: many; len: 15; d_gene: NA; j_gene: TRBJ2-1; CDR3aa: CASSYLDGVRNEQFF; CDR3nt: TGTGCCAGCAGTTATTTGGATGGGGTTCGGAATGAGCAGTTCTTC
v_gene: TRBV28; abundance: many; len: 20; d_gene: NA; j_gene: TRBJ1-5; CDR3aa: CASSPLQPGHKSHSNQPQHF; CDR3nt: TGTGCCAGCAGTCCCCTCCAACCGGGACACAAGTCCCATAGCAATCAGCCCCAGCATTTT
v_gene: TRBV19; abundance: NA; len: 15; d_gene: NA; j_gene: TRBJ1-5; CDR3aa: CASSIGADSNQPQHF; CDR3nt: TGTGCCAGTAGTATAGGGGCAGATAGCAATCAGCCCCAGCATTTT
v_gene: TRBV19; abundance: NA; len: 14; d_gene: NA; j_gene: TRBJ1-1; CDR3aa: CASRDDNQNTEAFF; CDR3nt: TGTGCCAGTAGGGACGACAACCAGAACACTGAAGCTTTCTTT
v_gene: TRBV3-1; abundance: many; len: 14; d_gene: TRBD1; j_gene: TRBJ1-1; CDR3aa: CASSQTDRGTEAFF; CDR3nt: TGTGCCAGCAGCCAGACGGACAGGGGGACTGAAGCTTTCTTT
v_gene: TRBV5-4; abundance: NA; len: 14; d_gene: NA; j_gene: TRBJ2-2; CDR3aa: CASRHDANTGELFF; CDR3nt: TGTGCCAGCAGGCACGACGCGAACACCGGGGAGCTGTTTTTT
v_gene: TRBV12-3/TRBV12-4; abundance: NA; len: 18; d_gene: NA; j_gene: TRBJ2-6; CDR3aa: CASSQSLGLMSGANVLTF; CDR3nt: TGTGCCAGCAGTCAGTCCTTGGGGTTAATGTCAGGGGCCAACGTCCTGACTTTC
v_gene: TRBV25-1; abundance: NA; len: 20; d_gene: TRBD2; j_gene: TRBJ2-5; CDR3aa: CASSELLGVTSGRALETQYF; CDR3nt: TGTGCCAGCAGTGAATTGTTAGGGGTGACTAGCGGGAGGGCCCTAGAGACCCAGTACTTC
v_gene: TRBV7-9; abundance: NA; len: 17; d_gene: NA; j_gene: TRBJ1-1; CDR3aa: CASSLFQGTVMNTEAFF; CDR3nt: TGTGCCAGCAGCTTGTTTCAGGGGACGGTAATGAACACTGAAGCTTTCTTT
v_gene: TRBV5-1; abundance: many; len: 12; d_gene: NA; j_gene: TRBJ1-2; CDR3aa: CASSLSNYGYTF; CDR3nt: TGTGCCAGCAGCTTGAGTAACTATGGCTACACCTTC
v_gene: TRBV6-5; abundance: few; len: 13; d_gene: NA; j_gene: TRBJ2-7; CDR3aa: CASSSPDKSGQYF; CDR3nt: TGTGCCAGCAGTTCCCCGGACAAATCCGGGCAGTACTTC
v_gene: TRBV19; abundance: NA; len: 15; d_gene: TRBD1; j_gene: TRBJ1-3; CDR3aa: CASSMQGASGNTIYF; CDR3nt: TGTGCCAGTAGTATGCAGGGGGCTTCTGGAAACACCATATATTTT
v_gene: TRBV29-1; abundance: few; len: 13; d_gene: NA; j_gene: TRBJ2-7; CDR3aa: CSVVREIDYEQYF; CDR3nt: TGCAGCGTTGTAAGGGAAATTGACTACGAGCAGTACTTC
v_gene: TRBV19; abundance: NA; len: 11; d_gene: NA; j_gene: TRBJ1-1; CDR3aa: CASRGATEAFF; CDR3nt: TGTGCCAGTAGGGGGGCCACTGAAGCTTTCTTT
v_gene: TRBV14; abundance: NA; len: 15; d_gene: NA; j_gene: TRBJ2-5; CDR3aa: CASSQWESKQETQYF; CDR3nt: TGTGCCAGCAGCCAGTGGGAGAGCAAACAAGAGACCCAGTACTTC
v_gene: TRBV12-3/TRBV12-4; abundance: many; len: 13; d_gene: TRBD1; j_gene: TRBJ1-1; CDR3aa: CATQTGTNTEAFF; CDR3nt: TGTGCCACCCAGACAGGGACGAACACTGAAGCTTTCTTT
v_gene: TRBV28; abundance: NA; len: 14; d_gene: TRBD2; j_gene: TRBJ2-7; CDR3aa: CASSLLLAAGEQYF; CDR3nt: TGTGCCAGCAGTTTATTACTAGCGGCGGGGGAGCAGTACTTC
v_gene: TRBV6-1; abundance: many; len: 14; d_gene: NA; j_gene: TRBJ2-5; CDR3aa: CASSDGHVEETQYF; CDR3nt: TGTGCCAGCAGTGATGGGCATGTAGAAGAGACCCAGTACTTC
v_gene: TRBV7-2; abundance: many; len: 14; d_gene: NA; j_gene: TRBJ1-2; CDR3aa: CASSPSGPTNGYTF; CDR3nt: TGTGCCAGCAGCCCCTCAGGCCCGACGAATGGCTACACCTTC
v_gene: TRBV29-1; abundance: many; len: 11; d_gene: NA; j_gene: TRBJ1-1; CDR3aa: CSVASRGHAFF; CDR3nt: TGCAGCGTTGCTTCCAGGGGACATGCTTTCTTT
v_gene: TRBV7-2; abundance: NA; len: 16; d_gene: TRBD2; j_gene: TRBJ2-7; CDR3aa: CASSLAGLAGGREQYF; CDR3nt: TGTGCCAGCAGCTTAGCTGGACTAGCGGGAGGGAGGGAGCAGTACTTC
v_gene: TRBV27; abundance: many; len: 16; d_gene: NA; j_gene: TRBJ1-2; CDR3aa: CASRIGGGRSNYGYTF; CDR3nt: TGTGCCAGCAGGATAGGGGGGGGGAGGAGTAACTATGGCTACACCTTC
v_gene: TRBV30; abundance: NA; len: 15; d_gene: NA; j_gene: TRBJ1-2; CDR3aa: CAWQIAGASNYGYTF; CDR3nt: TGTGCCTGGCAAATAGCAGGGGCGTCTAACTATGGCTACACCTTC
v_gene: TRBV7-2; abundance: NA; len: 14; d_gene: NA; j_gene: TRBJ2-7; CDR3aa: CASSFSGTDYEQYF; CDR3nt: TGTGCCAGCAGCTTTAGTGGGACCGACTACGAGCAGTACTTC
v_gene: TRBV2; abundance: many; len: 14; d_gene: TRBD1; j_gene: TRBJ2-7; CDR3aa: CASSPRDRTYEQYF; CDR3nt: TGTGCCAGCAGTCCCCGGGACAGGACCTACGAGCAGTACTTC